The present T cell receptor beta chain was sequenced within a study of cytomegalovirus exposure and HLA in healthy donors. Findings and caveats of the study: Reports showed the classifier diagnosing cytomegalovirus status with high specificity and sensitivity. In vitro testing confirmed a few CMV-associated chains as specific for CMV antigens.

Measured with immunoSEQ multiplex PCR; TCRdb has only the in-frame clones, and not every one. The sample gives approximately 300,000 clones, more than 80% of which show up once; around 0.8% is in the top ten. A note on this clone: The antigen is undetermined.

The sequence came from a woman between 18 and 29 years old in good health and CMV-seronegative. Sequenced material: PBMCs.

CDR3 DNA: TGTGCCTGGAGTGCAGGGGAGTTGGGCTACCAAGAGACCCAGTACTTC. It is translated as CAWSAGELGYQETQYF. The chain joins TRBV30 to TRBJ2-5; the D gene is possibly TRBD1 (6 bases). CDR3 size: 16 residues. Germline-derived CDR1 and CDR2 are GTSNPN and SVGIG (reference sequence). V lost 1 base and J lost 0, with 15 bases in between.